Listed here are 18 T cell receptor beta chains from one sample, sequenced in a study of T cell responses to AZD1222 COVID-19 vaccine. Data came from immunoSEQ multiplex PCR; TCRdb stores just in-frame clones and leaves some out. In the table there are 80,000 or so clones, about 85% of which are singletons. Sequenced material: peripheral blood, taken on day 0 of AZD1222 vaccination. These receptors all stem from an adult in good health.

The rearrangement joins TRBV6-1 to TRBJ2-5; 7 nucleotides line up with TRBD1. The V gene end was trimmed by 0 bases and the J gene end by 3 bases; junction bases not matched to a gene: 4. The CDR3 spans 15 residues. Germline loops: CDR1 MNHNS, CDR2 SASEGT. In nucleotides, the CDR3 is TGTGCCAGCAGTGAAGCACCGGGACAGAAAGAGACCCAGTACTTC. It yields the protein CASSEAPGQKETQYF.

The rearrangement uses TRBV7-9 and TRBJ1-5; unclear D gene. Germline V lookup: CDR1 SEHNR, CDR2 FQNEAQ (reference sequence). V was cut by 1 base and J by 0 bases, with 10 bases left in between. This CDR3 comprises 16 residues. CDR3 amino acids: CASSLGRGSSNQPQHF. CDR3 coding DNA: TGTGCCAGCAGCTTAGGACGAGGCTCTAGCAATCAGCCCCAGCATTTT.

The V call is TRBV19, the J call TRBJ1-1; the D is unclear. This CDR3 has 13 residues. Trimming pared 6 bases from V and 4 bases from J, leaving 12 bases between. The V gene's germline CDR1 is LNHDA and CDR2 SQIVND (reference sequence). This chain's CDR3 is CASSTPWGTEAFF. CDR3 bases: TGTGCCAGTAGCACCCCTTGGGGCACTGAAGCTTTCTTT.

V usage is TRBV6-2 or TRBV6-3 and J usage is TRBJ1-6; 7 nucleotides line up with TRBD1. Germline trimming cut 0 bases from V and 5 bases from J; bases unmatched to any gene: 13. CDR1 is MNHEY and CDR2 is SVGEGT in the germline V gene. The CDR3 is made up of 19 amino acids. The CDR3 sequence: CASSYSTWGQRPNNSPLHF. Written as DNA, the CDR3 is TGTGCCAGCAGTTACTCGACGTGGGGACAGCGTCCGAATAATTCACCCCTCCACTTT.

The genes are TRBV19 and TRBJ2-1; D gene ambiguous. Trimming pared 3 bases from V and 0 bases from J, leaving 6 bases between. CDR3 length: 14 amino acids. Germline CDR1 is LNHDA and CDR2 is SQIVND (reference sequence). CDR3 residues: CASSMEPSYNEQFF. The CDR3 coding sequence is TGTGCCAGTAGTATGGAGCCCTCCTACAATGAGCAGTTCTTC.

This clone was recorded a few times. This chain connects TRBV4-3 to TRBJ2-7; weak D call: TRBD1 (7 bases). V dropped 3 bases and J dropped 2 bases, with 17 bases sitting between them. This CDR3 has 16 amino acids. Germline V gene data show CDR1 as LGHNA and CDR2 as YSLEER. The chain's CDR3 is CASSQEGGQTTYEQYF. In nucleotides, the CDR3 is TGCGCCAGCAGCCAGGAGGGGGGACAGACTACCTACGAGCAGTACTTC.

For the CDR3, the DNA is TGTGCCAGCAGTTACTCGGGAGAGCGTGAAGCTTTCTTT. This codes for CASSYSGEREAFF. V is TRBV6-6 and J is TRBJ1-1; no firm D call. The CDR3 has 13 amino acids. Germline CDR1 and CDR2: MNHNY and SVGAGI (reference sequence). V lost 0 bases and J lost 7, with 9 bases in between.

The genes are TRBV6-5 and TRBJ2-1, with 9 positions matching TRBD1. The germline V gene encodes CDR1 MNHEY and CDR2 SVGAGI. The CDR3 totals 16 residues. V lost 3 bases to trimming and J lost 10 bases; unmatched junction nucleotides: 13. The CDR3 spells CASSYGTGTGPGEQFF. DNA for the CDR3: TGTGCCAGCAGTTATGGGACCGGGACAGGGCCGGGGGAGCAGTTCTTC.

CDR3 sequence (DNA): TGTGCCAGCGCCCTAAGCGGGACAAGCTCCTACAATGAGCAGTTCTTC. The encoded protein is CASALSGTSSYNEQFF. The genes are TRBV11-3 and TRBJ2-1; a weak D match, TRBD2 (7 bases). This CDR3 is built from 16 residues. From germline, CDR1 is SGHNT and CDR2 YENEEA. Trimming removed 8 bases from V and 0 bases from J, with 17 bases in between. The full variable domain, in which reference TRBV11-3 and TRBJ2-1 provide the parts outside the CDR3, is EAGVVQSPRYKIIEKKQPVAFWCNPISGHNTLYWYLQNLGQGPELLIRYENEEAVDDSQLPKDRFSAERLKGVDSTLKIQPAELGDSAVYLCASALSGTSSYNEQFFGPGTRLTVL.

The chain employs TRBV7-2 and TRBJ1-5; D unclear. The V end was cut by 5 bases, the J end by 2 bases, with 10 bases between. The CDR3 runs to 14 residues. CDR1 is SGHTA and CDR2 is FQGNSA in the germline V gene. The DNA for the CDR3 is TGTGCCAGCAGCCGGATGCGGGGCAATCAGCCCCAGCATTTT. Its protein is CASSRMRGNQPQHF.

The chain carries TRBV6-2 or TRBV6-3 and TRBJ2-7, with 7 positions matching TRBD1. Germline values: CDR1 MNHEY, CDR2 SVGEGT. The J segment lost 6 bases and the V segment lost 7 bases, leaving 9 bases of the junction unmatched. The CDR3 is made up of 13 amino acids. CDR3 loop: CASTPNTGAEQYF. The CDR3 DNA follows: TGTGCCAGCACCCCCAACACAGGGGCCGAGCAGTACTTC.

The V gene is TRBV5-4, the J gene TRBJ2-1; D is unresolved. Trimming stripped 0 bases from V and 7 bases from J, with 17 bases between. Germline assignment: CDR1 SGHNT and CDR2 YYREEE (reference sequence). The CDR3 contains 16 residues. The CDR3 DNA is TGTGCCAGCAGCTTGGGTGGCGCAAGCGTTTGGAATGAGCAGTTCTTC. Its protein is CASSLGGASVWNEQFF.

In this sample, this clone turned up once. The chain combines TRBV6-5 with TRBJ1-1; unclear D gene. V lost 8 bases to trimming and J lost 10 bases, with 23 bases between them. The CDR3 consists of 14 residues. Germline V CDR1 and CDR2: MNHEY, SVGAGI. CDR3 sequence reads: CASFITLPGEGAFF. The CDR3 DNA follows: TGTGCCAGCTTTATCACCCTCCCCGGAGAAGGAGCTTTCTTT.

The CDR3 sequence is CATASRGGTEAFF. The CDR3 region has the DNA TGTGCCACTGCCTCTAGGGGCGGCACTGAAGCTTTCTTT. The chain uses TRBV3-1 (or the pseudogene TRBV3-2) and TRBJ1-1, with D maybe TRBD1 (5 bases). The V and J ends lost 10 bases and 4 bases respectively, with 16 bases between them. The germline CDR1 and CDR2 sequences are LGHDT and YNNKEL (reference sequence). The CDR3 runs to 13 residues.

This clone appeared a few times. The CDR3, as DNA: TGTGCCAGTAGAACAGGGGCGAATGGCTACACCTTC. It encodes CASRTGANGYTF. The rearrangement uses TRBV19 and TRBJ1-2, with TRBD1 identical over 7 bases. Germline lookup yields CDR1 LNHDA and CDR2 SQIVND (reference sequence). The V segment lost 6 bases and the J segment 6 bases; nucleotides outside the gene matches: 4. The CDR3 spans 12 residues.

V and J are TRBV7-9 and TRBJ2-5, with no clear D. CDR1 is SEHNR, CDR2 FQNEAQ, per germline (reference sequence). Trimming removed 2 bases from V and 2 bases from J, with 9 bases in between. The CDR3 runs 14 residues. CDR3 DNA: TGTGCCAGCAGCTTAAGTCTGACACAAGAGACCCAGTACTTC. It encodes CASSLSLTQETQYF.

The V call is TRBV6-5, the J call TRBJ1-6; possibly TRBD1 for D (5 bases). The germline gives CDR1 MNHEY, CDR2 SVGAGI. The CDR3 has 14 amino acids. V was pared by 2 bases and J by 9 bases, with 11 bases between. The CDR3 here is CASSYVGGTSPLHF. The DNA of the CDR3 is TGTGCCAGCAGTTACGTGGGGGGAACTTCACCCCTCCACTTT.

This clone was counted a few times. The V gene is TRBV10-3, the J gene TRBJ1-2, with 10 bases lining up with TRBD1. The V gene end was trimmed by 6 bases and the J gene end by 6 bases; junction bases not matched to a gene: 7. CDR1 and CDR2 (germline): ENHRY, SYGVKD. The CDR3 extends over 14 amino acids. The CDR3 DNA reads TGTGCCATCAGCACCGGGACAGGGGCACATGGCTACACCTTC. As protein: CAISTGTGAHGYTF.